This entry concerns a single T cell receptor (beta chain). Antigen unknown. This specimen comes from a study of shared clonotypes between healthy human individuals. Study-wide results and limits: Only blood was sampled, and tissue TCR repertoires likely differ from blood ones. Memory subsets had estimated richness that was generally smaller than that of naive subsets.

Deep-level settings were used for running the assay. In replicate PCRs of sorted subsets, 150 to 200 ng DNA, 29,000 or so T cell genomes, was used. Sequencing was performed with immunoSEQ multiplex PCR; in TCRdb, only in-frame clones are kept and a portion is missing. The table lists 2 million to 3 million clones, approximately 94% of them singletons. Sequencing input: naive CD4+ T cells from PBMCs. Stated subset: CD45RA+ positively selected. This receptor was taken from a man younger than 30 in good health. Some clones in this sample may be carry-over from other donors' samples.

CDR3 sequence: CASGLLGTGEPGITGELFF. The CDR3 coding sequence is TGTGCTAGTGGTTTGTTGGGGACAGGCGAACCCGGTATCACCGGGGAGCTGTTTTTT. The chain employs TRBV12-5 and TRBJ2-2; 8 nucleotides align to TRBD1. Germline V gene lookup returns CDR1 LGHNT and CDR2 FRNRAP. The trim removed 2 bases at V and 4 bases at J, leaving 15 bases unmatched. The CDR3 totals 19 residues.